These 9 T cell receptor beta chains originate from one sample sequenced in a study of blood T cell repertoires in COVID-19. The table came from immunoSEQ multiplex PCR; TCRdb's copy has only in-frame clones and leaves some out. In the table there are around 450,000 clones, 85% to 90% of which are singletons. Sequenced: peripheral blood. The source of these receptors is a woman in her twenties or thirties with acute or convalescent COVID-19.

The V and J genes are TRBV18 and TRBJ2-7; the match to TRBD1 covers 7 bases. After removal of 0 bases from V and 3 bases from J, the junction contained 5 bases not matched to a gene. CDR3 length: 15 amino acids. Germline assignment: CDR1 KGHSH and CDR2 LQKENI. Here the CDR3 DNA reads TGTGCCAGCTCACCACCGATAGGACAGGTCTACGAGCAGTACTTC. It yields the protein CASSPPIGQVYEQYF.

The chain employs TRBV2 and TRBJ1-1, with D possibly matching TRBD1 (6 bases). Germline V lookup: CDR1 SNHLY, CDR2 FYNNEI. V lost 6 bases and J lost 1, with 12 bases in between. There are 14 residues in the CDR3. CDR3 in amino acids: CASSYKGQNTEAFF. In nucleotides, the CDR3 is TGTGCCAGCAGCTATAAGGGACAGAACACTGAAGCTTTCTTT.

The gene calls are TRBV24-1 and TRBJ2-3, with D maybe TRBD2 (5 bases). Trimming left V 12 bases short and J 0 bases short, with 12 bases between. Germline V gene sequence: CDR1 KGHDR, CDR2 SFDVKD. CDR3 size: 13 residues. The CDR3 nucleotides are TGTGCCGCTCGTGCGGGTAGCACAGATACGCAGTATTTT. Translation gives CAARAGSTDTQYF.

This rearrangement joins TRBV7-9 to TRBJ2-7; D gene uncertain. Germline CDR1 reads SEHNR; CDR2 reads FQNEAQ (reference sequence). The CDR3 consists of 12 residues. V lost 11 bases and J 0 bases, leaving 11 bases between the germline ends. The CDR3 region has the DNA TGTGCCGAGGCAGCGAGCTCCTACGAGCAGTACTTC. The encoded protein is CAEAASSYEQYF.

V gene TRBV7-9 combines with J gene TRBJ2-5; TRBD1 aligns across 8 bases. V lost 1 base, J lost 5 bases, and 3 bases stayed unmatched. Per the germline V gene, CDR1 is SEHNR and CDR2 is FQNEAQ (reference sequence). The CDR3 is 14 residues long. The CDR3 sequence is CASSLGTGGETQYF. The DNA of the CDR3 is TGTGCCAGCAGCTTAGGTACAGGGGGGGAGACCCAGTACTTC.

The V call is TRBV5-4, the J call TRBJ2-1; 10 bases map to TRBD2. V trimming: 5 bases; J trimming: 4 bases; junction bases outside the gene matches: 9. Germline V CDR1 and CDR2: SGHNT, YYREEE (reference sequence). This CDR3 spans 16 amino acids. The CDR3 here is CASSYDPGLAYNEQFF. The CDR3, as DNA: TGTGCCAGCAGTTACGACCCGGGACTAGCGTACAATGAGCAGTTCTTC.

The V and J genes are TRBV24-1 and TRBJ2-3; 12 bases align to TRBD2. Trimming at V came to 3 bases and at J to 1 base, leaving 1 base not matched to a gene. The CDR3 is made up of 16 amino acids. Germline lookup yields CDR1 KGHDR and CDR2 SFDVKD. This chain's CDR3 is CATSDPSGGGTDTQYF. The CDR3 nucleotides read TGTGCCACCAGTGATCCTAGCGGGGGGGGCACAGATACGCAGTATTTT.

The J gene is TRBJ2-1, the V gene TRBV4-2, with TRBD1 matching 8 bases. The germline V gene has CDR1 LGHNA and CDR2 YNFKEQ. This CDR3 has 16 residues. V lost 3 bases to trimming and J lost 3 bases; unmatched junction nucleotides: 7. The CDR3 bases are TGTGCCAGCAGCCATTCTCCGGGACAGGTCTACAATGAGCAGTTCTTC. Its protein is CASSHSPGQVYNEQFF.

This chain's CDR3 is CASNLGRQGTEAFF. The CDR3 DNA reads TGCGCCAGCAACTTAGGAAGGCAGGGGACTGAAGCTTTCTTT. V gene TRBV5-1 combines with J gene TRBJ1-1; maybe TRBD1 (6 bases). The CDR3 consists of 14 residues. CDR1 SGHRS and CDR2 YFSETQ come from the germline V gene. With 6 bases removed from V and 5 bases from J, the gap between germline ends came to 17 bases.